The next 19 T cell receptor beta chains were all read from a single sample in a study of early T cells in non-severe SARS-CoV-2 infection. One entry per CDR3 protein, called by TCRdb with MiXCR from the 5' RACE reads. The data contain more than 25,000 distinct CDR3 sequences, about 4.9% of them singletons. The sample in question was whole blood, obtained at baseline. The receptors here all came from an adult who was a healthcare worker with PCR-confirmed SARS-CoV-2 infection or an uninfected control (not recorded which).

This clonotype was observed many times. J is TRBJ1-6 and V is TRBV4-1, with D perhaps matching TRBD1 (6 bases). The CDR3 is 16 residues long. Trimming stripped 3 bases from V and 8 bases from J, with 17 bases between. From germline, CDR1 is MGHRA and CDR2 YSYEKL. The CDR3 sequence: CASSQGSTGIHSPLHF. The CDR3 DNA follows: TGCGCCAGCAGCCAGGGCTCTACAGGGATTCATTCACCCCTCCACTTT.

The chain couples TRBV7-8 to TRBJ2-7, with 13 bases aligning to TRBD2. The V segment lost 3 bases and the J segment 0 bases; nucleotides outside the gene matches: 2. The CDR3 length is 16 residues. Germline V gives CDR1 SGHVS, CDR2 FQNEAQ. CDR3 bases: TGTGCCAGCAGCTTGGGACTAGCGGGGAACTCCTACGAGCAGTACTTC. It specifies CASSLGLAGNSYEQYF.

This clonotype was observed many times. The CDR3 region is CASTSWGSGEETQYF. CDR3 DNA sequence: TGTGCCAGCACCTCTTGGGGTAGCGGGGAAGAGACCCAGTACTTC. The rearrangement uses TRBV12-3 or TRBV12-4 and TRBJ2-5; 8 positions agree with TRBD2. V was pared by 7 bases and J by 3 bases, with 10 bases of the junction left unmatched. The CDR3 totals 15 residues.

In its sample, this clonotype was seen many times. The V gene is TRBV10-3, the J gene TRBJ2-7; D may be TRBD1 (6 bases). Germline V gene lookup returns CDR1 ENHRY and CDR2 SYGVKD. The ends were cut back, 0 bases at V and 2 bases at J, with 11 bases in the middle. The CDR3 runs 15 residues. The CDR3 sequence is CAISESPGAPYEQYF. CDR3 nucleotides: TGTGCCATCAGTGAGTCGCCAGGGGCCCCCTACGAGCAGTACTTC.

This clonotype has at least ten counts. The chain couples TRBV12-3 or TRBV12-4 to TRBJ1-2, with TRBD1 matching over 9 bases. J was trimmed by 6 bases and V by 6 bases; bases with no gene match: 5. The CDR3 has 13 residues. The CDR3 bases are TGTGCCAGCAGGTTACAGGGGGCGGATGGCTACACCTTC. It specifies CASRLQGADGYTF.

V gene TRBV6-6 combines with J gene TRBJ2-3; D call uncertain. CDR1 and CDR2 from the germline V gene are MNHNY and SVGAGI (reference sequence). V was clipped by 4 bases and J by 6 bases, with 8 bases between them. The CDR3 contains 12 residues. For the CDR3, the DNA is TGTGCCAGCAGTTTTATGGGGGATACGCAGTATTTT. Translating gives CASSFMGDTQYF.

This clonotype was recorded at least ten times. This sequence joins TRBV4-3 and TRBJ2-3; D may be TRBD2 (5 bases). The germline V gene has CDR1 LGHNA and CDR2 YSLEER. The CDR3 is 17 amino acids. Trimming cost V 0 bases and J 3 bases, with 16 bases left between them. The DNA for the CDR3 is TGCGCCAGCAGCCAAGATGCGGTTAACGGCGGGACAGATACGCAGTATTTT. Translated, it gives CASSQDAVNGGTDTQYF.

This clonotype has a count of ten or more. CDR3 bases: TGTGCCAGCACCATGGGGCAGGGGTATGAAGCTTTCTTT. Protein: CASTMGQGYEAFF. The chain combines TRBV7-3 with TRBJ1-1, with a tentative D call TRBD1 (6 bases). CDR3 length equals 13 residues. Per the germline V gene, CDR1 is SGHTA and CDR2 is FQGTGA. The germline V and J ends were trimmed by 7 bases and 7 bases, with 16 bases remaining between them.

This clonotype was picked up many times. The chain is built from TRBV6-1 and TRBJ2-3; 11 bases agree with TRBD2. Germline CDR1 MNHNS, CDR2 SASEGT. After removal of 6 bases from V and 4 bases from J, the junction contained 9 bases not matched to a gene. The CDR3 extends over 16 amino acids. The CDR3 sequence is CASSDLAGGLADTQYF. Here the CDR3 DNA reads TGTGCCAGCAGCGACTTAGCGGGGGGGTTGGCAGATACGCAGTATTTT.

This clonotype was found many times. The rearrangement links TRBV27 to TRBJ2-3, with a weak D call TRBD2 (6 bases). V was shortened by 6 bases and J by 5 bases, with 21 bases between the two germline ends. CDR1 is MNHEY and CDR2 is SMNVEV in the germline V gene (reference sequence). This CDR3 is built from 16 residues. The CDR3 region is CASSHRKAVGGDTQYF. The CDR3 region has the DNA TGTGCCAGCAGCCACCGGAAGGCGGTGGGGGGAGATACGCAGTATTTT.

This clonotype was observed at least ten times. CDR3 in amino acids: CSAPPGHRSDSNQPQHF. In DNA form, the CDR3 reads TGCAGTGCTCCCCCCGGACACAGGAGCGATAGCAATCAGCCCCAGCATTTT. The chain carries TRBV20-1 and TRBJ1-5; a possible D gene is TRBD1 (5 bases). The CDR3 consists of 17 residues. Trimming shortened V by 5 bases and J by 0 bases, and 20 bases separated the two germline ends. The germline V gene has CDR1 DFQATT and CDR2 SNEGSKA (reference sequence).

The chain's CDR3 is CASSRAAGIRVGGYTF. The CDR3 DNA follows: TGCGCCAGCAGCCGTGCGGCAGGGATTAGAGTAGGTGGCTACACCTTC. The chain recombines TRBV4-3 with TRBJ1-2; the D gene is possibly TRBD1 (5 bases). CDR3 length equals 16 residues. The V gene's germline CDR1 is LGHNA and CDR2 YSLEER. The V end lost 4 bases, the J end lost 7 bases, and 22 bases lay between the germline ends.

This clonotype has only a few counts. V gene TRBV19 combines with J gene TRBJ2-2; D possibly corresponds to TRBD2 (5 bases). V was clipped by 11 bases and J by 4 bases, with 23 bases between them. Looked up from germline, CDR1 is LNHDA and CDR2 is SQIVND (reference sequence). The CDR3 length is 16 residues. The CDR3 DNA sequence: TGTGCCGTCTCCCAGTTAAGAGGGATCGGCACCGGGGAGCTGTTTTTT. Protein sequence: CAVSQLRGIGTGELFF.

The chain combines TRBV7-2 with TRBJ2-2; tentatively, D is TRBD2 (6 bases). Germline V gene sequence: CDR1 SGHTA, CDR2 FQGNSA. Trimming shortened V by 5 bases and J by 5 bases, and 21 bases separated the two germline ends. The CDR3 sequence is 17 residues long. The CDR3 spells CASSLGGAGSVTGELFF. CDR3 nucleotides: TGTGCCAGCAGCCTGGGTGGTGCCGGGAGCGTAACCGGGGAGCTGTTTTTT.

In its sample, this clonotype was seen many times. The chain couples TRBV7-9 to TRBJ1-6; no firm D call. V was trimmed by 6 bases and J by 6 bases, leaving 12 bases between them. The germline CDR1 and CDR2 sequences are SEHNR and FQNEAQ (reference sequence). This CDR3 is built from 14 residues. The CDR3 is CASSSRVLNSPLHF. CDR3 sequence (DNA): TGTGCCAGCAGTTCAAGAGTTCTTAATTCACCCCTCCACTTT. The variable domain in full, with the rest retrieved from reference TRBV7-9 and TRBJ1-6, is DTGVSQNPRHKITKRGQNVTFRCDPISEHNRLYWYRQTLGQGPEFLTYFQNEAQLEKSRLLSDRFSAERPKGSFSTLEIQRTEQGDSAMYLCASSSRVLNSPLHFGNGTRLTVT.

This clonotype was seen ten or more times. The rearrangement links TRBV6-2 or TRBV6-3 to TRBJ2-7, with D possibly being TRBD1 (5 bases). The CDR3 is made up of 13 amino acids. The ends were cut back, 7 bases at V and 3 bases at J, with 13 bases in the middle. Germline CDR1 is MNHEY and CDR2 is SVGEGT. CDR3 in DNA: TGTGCCAGCACCTCAGGGATAGTCTACGAGCAGTACTTC. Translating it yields CASTSGIVYEQYF.

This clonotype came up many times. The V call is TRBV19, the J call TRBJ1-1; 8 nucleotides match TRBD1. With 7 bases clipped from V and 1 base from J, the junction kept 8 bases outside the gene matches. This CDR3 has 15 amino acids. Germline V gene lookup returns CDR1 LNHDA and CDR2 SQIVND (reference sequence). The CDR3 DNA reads TGTGCCAGTATTCCCCAGGGGGCGGGGAACACTGAAGCTTTCTTT. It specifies CASIPQGAGNTEAFF.

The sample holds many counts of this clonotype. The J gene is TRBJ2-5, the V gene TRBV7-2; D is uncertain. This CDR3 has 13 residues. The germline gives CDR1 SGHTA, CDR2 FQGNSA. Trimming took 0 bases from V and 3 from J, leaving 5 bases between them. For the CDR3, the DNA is TGTGCCAGCAGCTTAGCTAGGGAAGAGACCCAGTACTTC. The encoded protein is CASSLAREETQYF.

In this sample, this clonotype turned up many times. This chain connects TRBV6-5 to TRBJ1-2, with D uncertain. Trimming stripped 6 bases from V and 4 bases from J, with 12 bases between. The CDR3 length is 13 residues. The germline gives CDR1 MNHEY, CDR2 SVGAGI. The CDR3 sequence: CASSLDGVYGYTF. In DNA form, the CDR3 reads TGTGCCAGCAGCCTAGACGGAGTCTATGGCTACACCTTC.